The 8 T cell receptor beta chains reported below all come from one sample, sequenced in a study of T cell changes during pregnancy in multiple sclerosis. Using immunoSEQ multiplex PCR, the repertoire was profiled, and TCRdb retains in-frame clones only, with some absent. The data contain around 62,000 clones, roughly nine tenths of them seen just once; the ten biggest clones take up about 0.76%. The sample here was CD4+ T cells from peripheral blood mononuclear cells, taken in the first trimester of pregnancy. Receptors were obtained from a female donor with multiple sclerosis, enrolled in a pregnancy study.

The chain recombines TRBV7-2 with TRBJ2-5; a weak D match, TRBD2 (7 bases). Germline CDR1 reads SGHTA; CDR2 reads FQGNSA. This CDR3 is built from 14 residues. Trimming shortened V by 1 base and J by 4 bases, and 10 bases separated the two germline ends. DNA of the CDR3: TGTGCCAGCAGCTTAGGCGGGGGCGGAGAGACCCAGTACTTC. It is translated as CASSLGGGGETQYF.

The rearrangement links TRBV30 to TRBJ2-5; 9 nucleotides align to TRBD2. The J call may not be correct, given that the DNA end is closer to TRBJ2-7. CDR1 and CDR2 from the germline V gene are GTSNPN and SVGIG (reference sequence). The CDR3 consists of 20 residues. The CDR3 region has the DNA TGTGCCTGGAGTGTAATCGGCGGGAAGCGGGGGGCTAACCTTGACTACGAGCAGTACTTC. As protein: CAWSVIGGKRGANLDYEQYF.

CDR3 nucleotides: TGCGCCAGCAGCCAAGATCGGGGGAGTGGCCAGGGCCCCTACGAGCAGTACTTC. Amino acids: CASSQDRGSGQGPYEQYF. V gene TRBV4-3 combines with J gene TRBJ2-7; tentatively, D is TRBD2 (6 bases). CDR1 is LGHNA, CDR2 YSLEER, per germline. The ends were cut back, 0 bases at V and 2 bases at J, with 20 bases in the middle. The CDR3 sequence is 18 residues long.

This clone was seen a single time. This chain uses TRBV7-3 with TRBJ2-7; TRBD1 matches 7 bases. The CDR3 is 14 amino acids. V was pared by 1 base and J by 3 bases, with 3 bases of the junction left unmatched. CDR1 is SGHTA and CDR2 is FQGTGA in the germline V gene. The CDR3 DNA sequence: TGTGCCAGCAGCTTAAGGCCAGGGGGCTACGAGCAGTACTTC. Translating it yields CASSLRPGGYEQYF.

V is TRBV10-3 and J is TRBJ1-1; perhaps TRBD1 as D (5 bases). The CDR3 covers 15 residues. CDR1 ENHRY and CDR2 SYGVKD come from the germline V gene. Trimming cost V 11 bases and J 1 base, with 20 bases left between them. The chain's CDR3 is CAARGGRERNTEAFF. CDR3 sequence (DNA): TGTGCCGCAAGGGGTGGGAGGGAAAGGAACACTGAAGCTTTCTTT.

This chain links TRBV6-6 with TRBJ2-3; possibly TRBD1 for D (5 bases). Germline V lookup: CDR1 MNHNY, CDR2 SVGAGI (reference sequence). This CDR3 is 14 amino acids long. The V end lost 6 bases, the J end lost 4 bases, and 14 bases lay between the germline ends. The CDR3 DNA reads as TGTGCCAGCAGACTTCAGGGTTCCGCAGATACGCAGTATTTT. Protein product: CASRLQGSADTQYF.

J is TRBJ2-4 and V is TRBV5-4; D might be TRBD2 (6 bases). V was trimmed by 0 bases and J by 8 bases, leaving 21 bases between them. Germline lookup yields CDR1 SGHNT and CDR2 YYREEE (reference sequence). The CDR3 is 17 amino acids. CDR3 nucleotide sequence: TGTGCCAGCAGCTTGGCCGGGGGTCTCTCCTGGAGGGACATTCAGTACTTC. The encoded protein is CASSLAGGLSWRDIQYF.

The chain joins TRBV19 to TRBJ2-4; 7 bases are a match to TRBD1. V dropped 4 bases and J dropped 7; count of bases not matched to a gene: 10. Germline V gene data show CDR1 as LNHDA and CDR2 as SQIVND (reference sequence). The CDR3 has 15 amino acids. Written as DNA, the CDR3 is TGTGCCAGTAGTAGGATCGACAGGGTAAGGAACATTCAGTACTTC. Its translation: CASSRIDRVRNIQYF. Looking up the rest from reference TRBV19 and TRBJ2-4 gives the full variable domain: DGGITQSPKYLFRKEGQNVTLSCEQNLNHDAMYWYRQDPGQGLRLIYYSQIVNDFQKGDIAEGYSVSREKKESFPLTVTSAQKNPTAFYLCASSRIDRVRNIQYFGAGTRLSVL.